These T cell receptor beta chains were read from a single sample in a study of CD8 T cells in ankylosing spondylitis. TCRdb processed the 5' RACE reads anew with MiXCR; each CDR3 protein has one entry. This table holds some 450,000 distinct CDR3 sequences, more than 15% found once. The sample was blood, either unsorted or a sorted T cell fraction (not recorded which). The receptors originated from a male donor with ankylosing spondylitis. Both conserved end residues are part of each CDR3. Fields, in order: D gene, J gene, V gene, clone size, CDR3 DNA, CDR3 protein. D genes are given only for firm matches. Clone size is shown for a subset of rows, as once, few, many or a class of expanded clone.

TRBD1	TRBJ1-2	TRBV4-2	.	TGTGCCAGCAGCCAAGGTGGGACAGCGAAATATGGCTACACCTTC	CASSQGGTAKYGYTF
.	TRBJ1-1	TRBV7-2	many	TGTGCCAGCAGCTTAGCTTTGGCAGTTATCACTGAAGCTTTCTTT	CASSLALAVITEAFF
.	TRBJ2-1	TRBV6-5	.	TGTGCCAGCAGTTCAACAGGGAGGTCGAGTGAGCAGTTCTTC	CASSSTGRSSEQFF
.	TRBJ2-2	TRBV12-3/TRBV12-4	few	TGTGCCAGCAGTTCCCCTCTGGGACGACGGGCCGGGGAGCTGTTTTTT	CASSSPLGRRAGELFF
.	TRBJ2-3	TRBV12-3/TRBV12-4	many	TGTGCCAGCACCGCCTACGGAGATACGCAGTATTTT	CASTAYGDTQYF
TRBD1	TRBJ2-7	TRBV5-6	.	TGTGCCAGCAGCTCGCTGGGACAGAAGACCAAACCTTACGAGCAGTACTTC	CASSSLGQKTKPYEQYF
.	TRBJ1-1	TRBV6-1	few	TGTGCCAGCAGGTCCAGTTCAATGAACACTGAAGCTTTCTTT	CASRSSSMNTEAFF
TRBD2	TRBJ2-7	TRBV14	.	TGTGCCAGCAGCCAAGCGGTCGCTTTAGCGGGAGAAATGTACGAGCAGTACTTC	CASSQAVALAGEMYEQYF
TRBD1	TRBJ1-2	TRBV5-1	.	TGCGCCAGCAGCCTACAGGGGATCGGCTATGGCTACACCTTC	CASSLQGIGYGYTF
.	TRBJ2-1	TRBV21-1	.	TGTGCCAGCAGCCCCCGGGACTGGGCTGATTCGGAGCAGTTCTTC	CASSPRDWADSEQFF
.	TRBJ1-1	TRBV20-1	many	TGCAGTGCGTTCCCGCCTCAGGGTAGGAACACTGAAGCTTTCTTT	CSAFPPQGRNTEAFF
.	TRBJ2-3	TRBV29-1	few	TGCAGCGTCGGCCACACAGATACGCAGTATTTT	CSVGHTDTQYF
.	TRBJ2-7	TRBV28	few	TGTGCCAGCGAGGCAGCCAGCTCCTACGAGCAGTACTTC	CASEAASSYEQYF
.	TRBJ2-3	TRBV5-8	few	TGTGCCAGCAGCCCAGTACCCGGATCAGATACGCAGTATTTT	CASSPVPGSDTQYF
TRBD2	TRBJ2-1	TRBV29-1	few	TGCAGCGTCGACCTCGCGGGAGGCTCCTACAATGAGCAGTTCTTC	CSVDLAGGSYNEQFF
.	TRBJ2-7	TRBV2	few	TGTGCCAGCAGTTTGGACAGTTTAACCTACGAGCAGTACTTC	CASSLDSLTYEQYF
.	TRBJ2-3	TRBV11-2	.	TGTGCCAGCAGCTTAGGAGGTCCAGGGCTGACAGATACGCAGTATTTT	CASSLGGPGLTDTQYF
TRBD1	TRBJ1-4	TRBV12-3/TRBV12-4	many	TGTGCCAGCAGTCAGGGGGCCCGAGAAAAACTGTTTTTT	CASSQGAREKLFF
TRBD1	TRBJ1-6	TRBV5-6	few	TGTGCCAGCAGCTCGGGACAGGGTCCTGGATCACCCCTCCACTTT	CASSSGQGPGSPLHF
TRBD2	TRBJ2-5	TRBV25-1	few	TGTGCCAGCAGACGGGGGTTAGCGGGGTCTCAAGAGACCCAGTACTTC	CASRRGLAGSQETQYF
TRBD1	TRBJ2-1	TRBV7-9	few	TGTGCCAGCAGCCGGGACAGGGGAGGGGATGAGCAGTTCTTC	CASSRDRGGDEQFF
.	TRBJ1-1	TRBV5-5	.	TGTGCCAGCAGCTTGGGTACAAAACTGAACACTGAAGCTTTCTTT	CASSLGTKLNTEAFF
.	TRBJ1-5	TRBV12-3/TRBV12-4	few	TGTGCCAGCAGTCTCCCAGGGGACAATCAGCCCCAGCATTTT	CASSLPGDNQPQHF
.	TRBJ2-2	TRBV20-1	.	TGCAGTGCTAGAGATTTACAGGGCGGCACCGGGGAGCTGTTTTTT	CSARDLQGGTGELFF
.	TRBJ2-5	TRBV12-3/TRBV12-4	.	TGTGCCAGCACTGCGGGGTTAGAGACCCAGTACTTC	CASTAGLETQYF
.	TRBJ2-3	TRBV20-1	few	TGCAGTGTTCTAATGGATACGCAGTATTTT	CSVLMDTQYF
.	TRBJ2-3	TRBV15	many	TGTGCCACCAGCAGAGTGTTGATGTCTAACACAGATACGCAGTATTTT	CATSRVLMSNTDTQYF
.	TRBJ2-5	TRBV20-1	few	TGCAGTGCCGACGTTCGGCTGCACCAAGAGACCCAGTACTTC	CSADVRLHQETQYF
TRBD1	TRBJ1-2	TRBV28	few	TGTGCCAGCTCGGAGGAGGGACAGAGCTATGGCTACACCTTC	CASSEEGQSYGYTF
.	TRBJ1-3	TRBV11-2	few	TGTGCCAGCAGCTCCGAGGGCTACTCTGGAAACACCATATATTTT	CASSSEGYSGNTIYF
.	TRBJ1-2	TRBV5-1	few	TGCGCCAGCAGCTTGGCCCTTGAGGCTAACTATGGCTACACCTTC	CASSLALEANYGYTF
.	TRBJ2-3	TRBV9	.	TGTGCCAGCAGCGTAGAAGGGGCCGCAGATACGCAGTATTTT	CASSVEGAADTQYF
.	TRBJ2-1	TRBV29-1	few	TGCAGCGTTAGGGATTGGTCCAATGAGCAGTTCTTC	CSVRDWSNEQFF
.	TRBJ1-5	TRBV25-1	.	TGTGCCAGCAGTGGAGTTTGGAGCAATCAGCCCCAGCATTTT	CASSGVWSNQPQHF
.	TRBJ2-2	TRBV20-1	.	TGCAGTGCAAAGAGGGCAGGGGCGAACACCGGGGAGCTGTTTTTT	CSAKRAGANTGELFF
.	TRBJ2-2	TRBV24-1	.	TGTGCCACCAGTGATCGGGACACGAACACCGGGGAGCTGTTTTTT	CATSDRDTNTGELFF
TRBD1	TRBJ2-2	TRBV6-1	.	TGTGCCAGCAGTGAAAGAGGCAGGGGGACCGGGGAGCTGTTTTTT	CASSERGRGTGELFF
TRBD2	TRBJ2-2	TRBV29-1	many	TGCAGCGTTCCACTAGCGGGAGGCAACACCGGGGAGCTGTTTTTT	CSVPLAGGNTGELFF
.	TRBJ2-3	TRBV7-6	once	TGTGCCAGCAGCTTAGAAGCGGTCACAGATACGCAGTATTTT	CASSLEAVTDTQYF
.	TRBJ1-3	TRBV11-2	few	TGTGCCAGCAGCTCGCACGCCAGGGCTGACACCATATATTTT	CASSSHARADTIYF
.	TRBJ1-3	TRBV20-1	few	TGCAGTGCAGGGGCGACATTCTCTGGAAACACCATATATTTT	CSAGATFSGNTIYF
TRBD1	TRBJ2-1	TRBV6-1	.	TGTGCCAGCAGTCCCGGGACAGGAGTAAACAATGAGCAGTTCTTC	CASSPGTGVNNEQFF
.	TRBJ2-1	TRBV30	.	TGTGCCTGGAGTCAGGACATCAATGAGCAGTTCTTC	CAWSQDINEQFF
TRBD1	TRBJ2-7	TRBV6-5	.	TGTGCCAGCAGTTGGGACAGTAACTCGGGGCAGTACTTC	CASSWDSNSGQYF
TRBD1	TRBJ1-6	TRBV20-1	.	TGCAGTGCACCGACCGGGACAGAGAATTCACCCCTCCACTTT	CSAPTGTENSPLHF
TRBD2	TRBJ2-1	TRBV6-2/TRBV6-3	.	TGTGCCAGCAGTCTCCGGACTAGCGGGAGGGGTTACAATGAGCAGTTCTTC	CASSLRTSGRGYNEQFF
TRBD2	TRBJ2-1	TRBV5-1	many	TGCGCCAGCAGCGCGACTAGCAAGAGTTCCTACAATGAGCAGTTCTTC	CASSATSKSSYNEQFF
TRBD1	TRBJ1-6	TRBV4-2	many	TGTGCCAGCAGCCAGGGGGACAGAAATTCACCCCTCCACTTT	CASSQGDRNSPLHF
TRBD2	TRBJ2-1	TRBV20-1	.	TGCAGTGCTAGAGATCCCAGCGGGAGGCGGGATGAGCAGTTCTTC	CSARDPSGRRDEQFF
TRBD2	TRBJ2-1	TRBV7-2	.	TGTGCCAGCAGCTCCTCTAGCGGGAGGGCCTACAATGAGCAGTTCTTC	CASSSSSGRAYNEQFF
.	TRBJ1-6	TRBV12-3/TRBV12-4	many	TGTGCCAGCTGCTCTTGGGCCTCCTATAATTCACCCCTCCACTTT	CASCSWASYNSPLHF
TRBD1	TRBJ1-5	TRBV7-2	.	TGTGCCAGCAGCTTAGATAGTTGGACAGGGGGTGGTCTCCAGCATTTT	CASSLDSWTGGGLQHF
TRBD2	TRBJ2-7	TRBV18	.	TGTGCCAGCTCACCGGGCGCGGGAGCTTCCTACGAGCAGTACTTC	CASSPGAGASYEQYF
.	TRBJ1-2	TRBV3-1	.	TGTGCCAGCAGCCAAAGAGGGGATGGCTACACCTTC	CASSQRGDGYTF